This TCR beta chain was documented in a study of early T cells in non-severe SARS-CoV-2 infection. TCRdb redid the calling of the 5' RACE reads with MiXCR, one entry per CDR3 protein. The sample holds around 63,000 distinct CDR3 sequences; 10% to 15% are singletons and the top ten take approximately 4.7%. The CDR3 has 15 residues. Trimming took off 5 bases at V and 2 bases at J, with 13 bases between the two ends. Per the germline V gene, CDR1 is SGHTA and CDR2 is FQGNSA. The sequence derives from an adult who was a healthcare worker with PCR-confirmed SARS-CoV-2 infection or an uninfected control (not recorded which). The sample comprised whole blood. The chain combines TRBV7-2 with TRBJ1-5; the D gene is possibly TRBD1 (5 bases). The DNA for the CDR3 is TGTGCCAGCAGCCCTGGACACTTTGGCAATCAGCCCCAGCATTTT. Amino acid sequence: CASSPGHFGNQPQHF.